Presented here are 15 T cell receptor beta chains from one specimen sequenced in a study of blood T cell repertoires in COVID-19. Repertoires were generated with immunoSEQ multiplex PCR, while TCRdb's copy carries only in-frame clones and drops some. Among 250,000 to 300,000 clones listed, approximately 85% were seen once. The sequencing sample was made of peripheral blood. Receptors originate from a man between 50 and 59 years old with active or convalescent COVID-19.

V and J are TRBV28 and TRBJ1-3; a weak D match, TRBD1 (5 bases). CDR3 length: 18 residues. Trimming pared 7 bases from V and 0 bases from J, leaving 22 bases between. The germline gives CDR1 MDHEN, CDR2 SYDVKM. This CDR3 is CASTVGGVGAFSGNTIYF. In nucleotides, the CDR3 is TGTGCCAGCACCGTCGGGGGGGTAGGAGCTTTCTCTGGAAACACCATATATTTT.

The chain is built from TRBV6-1 and TRBJ1-4; D is ambiguous. Deletions cut 4 bases from V and 7 bases from J, with 19 bases between. The CDR3 runs to 16 residues. Germline CDR1 MNHNS, CDR2 SASEGT. The CDR3 protein is CASSVKLVTWSEKLFF. The CDR3 region has the DNA TGTGCCAGCAGTGTAAAACTTGTTACTTGGAGTGAAAAACTGTTTTTT.

The chain is built from TRBV2 and TRBJ2-7; 11 nucleotides align to TRBD2. CDR3 size: 15 residues. With 4 bases clipped from V and 3 bases from J, the junction kept 5 bases outside the gene matches. The germline V gene has CDR1 SNHLY and CDR2 FYNNEI. CDR3 in amino acids: CASSGLAGGVYEQYF. CDR3 DNA sequence: TGTGCCAGCAGTGGCCTAGCGGGAGGCGTCTACGAGCAGTACTTC.

The chain links TRBV9 to TRBJ1-1; 7 bases fit TRBD1. V lost 0 bases to trimming and J lost 1 base; unmatched junction nucleotides: 6. Germline values: CDR1 SGDLS, CDR2 YYNGEE. The CDR3 totals 16 residues. CDR3 residues: CASSVAAGTENTEAFF. The CDR3 bases are TGTGCCAGCAGCGTAGCGGCCGGGACAGAGAACACTGAAGCTTTCTTT. Together with reference TRBV9 and TRBJ1-1, the CDR3 gives the full variable domain: DSGVTQTPKHLITATGQRVTLRCSPRSGDLSVYWYQQSLDQGLQFLIQYYNGEERAKGNILERFSAQQFPDLHSELNLSSLELGDSALYFCASSVAAGTENTEAFFGQGTRLTVV.

The chain is built from TRBV29-1 and TRBJ2-1; D gene unclear. V dropped 2 bases and J dropped 0 bases, with 11 bases sitting between them. The CDR3 contains 15 residues. The germline gives CDR1 SQVTM, CDR2 ANQGSEA. The CDR3 loop is CSVEPDGASYNEQFF. CDR3 nucleotides: TGCAGCGTTGAACCCGACGGAGCCTCCTACAATGAGCAGTTCTTC.

The chain has TRBV27 and TRBJ2-2; possibly TRBD1 for D (6 bases). V was pared by 8 bases and J by 7 bases, with 14 bases between. The CDR3 length is 13 residues. Germline loops: CDR1 MNHEY, CDR2 SMNVEV (reference sequence). The CDR3 sequence is CASGAQGFGELFF. In DNA, the CDR3 is TGTGCCAGCGGCGCACAGGGTTTCGGGGAGCTGTTTTTT.

DNA for the CDR3: TGTGCCAGCAGCCAACTTTCGTTACAGGGGGATGTAAGGAGCTACACCTTC. This translates into CASSQLSLQGDVRSYTF. The chain joins TRBV4-2 to TRBJ1-2; TRBD1 matches 8 bases. Germline loops: CDR1 LGHNA, CDR2 YNFKEQ. J lost 9 bases, V lost 2 bases, and 17 bases had no gene match. This CDR3 has 17 amino acids.

This clone was observed many times. For the CDR3, the DNA is TGTGCCAGCAGCTCAGCGGGACCCAACTATGGCTACACCTTC. It encodes CASSSAGPNYGYTF. The gene calls are TRBV5-4 and TRBJ1-2; a possible D gene is TRBD1 (5 bases). CDR1 is SGHNT, CDR2 YYREEE, per germline (reference sequence). Trimming took 3 bases from V and 2 from J, leaving 11 bases between them. The CDR3 contains 14 residues.

The J gene is TRBJ2-7, the V gene TRBV7-9, with TRBD1 identical over 7 bases. The length of the CDR3 is 12 residues. V lost 5 bases and J lost 7; bases outside the gene matches: 5. CDR1 is SEHNR, CDR2 FQNEAQ, per germline (reference sequence). This chain's CDR3 is CASSTGAREQYF. For the CDR3, the DNA is TGTGCCAGCAGCACAGGGGCGCGGGAGCAGTACTTC.

The chain couples TRBV9 to TRBJ2-3; 7 bases map to TRBD2. The V gene end was trimmed by 4 bases and the J gene end by 8 bases; junction bases not matched to a gene: 13. This CDR3 is built from 15 residues. Germline V CDR1 and CDR2: SGDLS, YYNGEE. In nucleotides, the CDR3 is TGTGCCAGCAGCCTCGGAGTAGCGGGCCCCGGTACGCAGTATTTT. Its translation is CASSLGVAGPGTQYF.

This clone was seen a few times. The rearrangement uses TRBV30 and TRBJ2-3, with 9 bases fitting TRBD1. The V segment lost 2 bases and the J segment 4 bases; nucleotides outside the gene matches: 10. CDR1 is GTSNPN, CDR2 SVGIG, per germline (reference sequence). This CDR3 contains 16 residues. The CDR3, as DNA: TGTGCCTGGAGTAGGGGGGGGACAGGGCTACCAGATACGCAGTATTTT. Encoded protein: CAWSRGGTGLPDTQYF.

The rearrangement uses TRBV18 and TRBJ1-1, with D possibly matching TRBD1 (6 bases). CDR3 length: 13 residues. Between the trimmed V and J ends, which lost 6 bases and 6 bases, there was a span of 14 bases. Germline V CDR1 and CDR2: KGHSH, LQKENI. The chain's CDR3 is CASSKPGGPEAFF. The DNA for the CDR3 is TGTGCCAGCTCGAAACCGGGGGGCCCTGAAGCTTTCTTT. The complete variable domain, with remaining parts taken from reference TRBV18 and TRBJ1-1, reads NAGVMQNPRHLVRRRGQEARLRCSPMKGHSHVYWYRQLPEEGLKFMVYLQKENIIDESGMPKERFSAEFPKEGPSILRIQQVVRGDSAAYFCASSKPGGPEAFFGQGTRLTVV.

The chain uses TRBV30 and TRBJ2-5; perhaps TRBD1 as D (5 bases). V shed 2 bases and J shed 2 bases, with 9 bases lying between them. CDR1 is GTSNPN, CDR2 SVGIG, per germline (reference sequence). The CDR3 sequence is 13 residues long. As DNA, the CDR3 is TGTGCCTGGAGTTCACAGGCACAAGAGACCCAGTACTTC. It codes for CAWSSQAQETQYF.

This chain connects TRBV5-6 to TRBJ2-2; 7 positions match TRBD2. Germline-derived CDR1 and CDR2 are SGHDT and YYEEEE. The CDR3 sequence is 16 residues long. V lost 3 bases, J lost 5 bases, and 10 bases stayed unmatched. CDR3 region: CASSYGGFARTGELFF. The CDR3 DNA reads as TGTGCCAGCAGCTACGGGGGGTTCGCGCGTACCGGGGAGCTGTTTTTT.

This clone has only one observation. The rearrangement joins TRBV15 to TRBJ1-6; D is perhaps TRBD1 (5 bases). Germline V CDR1 and CDR2: LNHNV, YYDKDF (reference sequence). The length of the CDR3 is 17 residues. Trimming removed 1 base at V and 3 bases at J, with 13 bases between. The CDR3 loop is CATSRVSGASYNSPLHF. DNA for the CDR3: TGTGCCACCAGCAGAGTGAGCGGGGCAAGCTATAATTCACCCCTCCACTTT.